The present T cell receptor beta chain was sequenced within a study of CD8 T cells in ankylosing spondylitis. It was by quantitative 5'-RACE with molecular barcodes that TCR beta libraries were made. Using its own MiXCR run on the 5' RACE reads, TCRdb lists one record per CDR3 protein. The data contain 400,000 to 450,000 distinct CDR3 sequences, about a sixth of them seen just once; the ten biggest clones take up approximately 0.97%. This clonotype was seen only a few times. Its antigen is undetermined. The germline gives CDR1 ENHRY, CDR2 SYGVKD. V lost 2 bases and J lost 5, with 6 bases in between. The CDR3 extends over 12 amino acids. Broader study findings: CD8+ cells made up the disease-linked clones, which were relatively rare in peripheral blood. Significantly higher representation of disease-linked clones was reported for matched ankylosing spondylitis synovial fluid. Reactive arthritis synovial fluid and blood previously showed some of these motif variants. Typical of ankylosing spondylitis blood, it appeared, was a TCR beta motif of eight highly homologous variants.

The sample was blood, either unsorted or a sorted T cell fraction (not recorded which). This rearrangement joins TRBV10-3 to TRBJ2-5, with D unclear. The clonotype was recovered from a male donor with ankylosing spondylitis. CDR3 loop: CAISEVGETQYF. Written as DNA, the CDR3 is TGTGCCATCAGTGAGGTGGGGGAGACCCAGTACTTC.